A selection of T cell receptor beta chains follows, all from one sample in a study of T cell responses to AZD1222 COVID-19 vaccine. This table comes from immunoSEQ multiplex PCR, and its TCRdb copy is limited to in-frame clones, with some not included. The sample lists about 140,000 clones; roughly 91% were seen once. The specimen comprised peripheral blood, sampled 28 days after the second AZD1222 dose. These receptors came from an adult who received the AZD1222 COVID-19 vaccine. Each CDR3 is given with its conserved first and last residue. The order of the fields is clone size, V gene, D gene, J gene, CDR3 protein, CDR3 DNA. D genes are given only for firm matches. The size entry is marked missing in some rows and otherwise reads once, few, many or a size class.

abundance: few
v_gene: TRBV15
d_gene: .
j_gene: TRBJ2-1
CDR3aa: CATSRDTGSNEQFF
CDR3nt: TGTGCCACCAGCAGAGACACAGGGTCAAATGAGCAGTTCTTC

abundance: .
v_gene: TRBV20-1
d_gene: TRBD1
j_gene: TRBJ1-2
CDR3aa: CSASGDRGLVGYTF
CDR3nt: TGCAGTGCTAGTGGAGACAGGGGGCTGGTTGGCTACACCTTC

abundance: .
v_gene: TRBV29-1
d_gene: TRBD1
j_gene: TRBJ2-6
CDR3aa: CSATGSAGANVLTF
CDR3nt: TGCAGCGCGACAGGGTCCGCTGGGGCCAACGTCCTGACTTTC

abundance: .
v_gene: TRBV28
d_gene: TRBD1
j_gene: TRBJ2-1
CDR3aa: CASRSGQEQFF
CDR3nt: TGTGCCAGCAGATCGGGACAGGAGCAGTTCTTC

abundance: .
v_gene: TRBV28
d_gene: TRBD2
j_gene: TRBJ2-3
CDR3aa: CASRKLAADTQYF
CDR3nt: TGTGCCAGCAGGAAACTAGCGGCAGATACGCAGTATTTT

abundance: few
v_gene: TRBV2
d_gene: .
j_gene: TRBJ1-5
CDR3aa: CASSAGPLSPGQPQHF
CDR3nt: TGTGCCAGCAGTGCTGGGCCCTTAAGCCCGGGTCAGCCCCAGCATTTT

abundance: .
v_gene: TRBV4-1
d_gene: TRBD1
j_gene: TRBJ2-5
CDR3aa: CASSQTGTGGRETQYF
CDR3nt: TGCGCCAGCAGCCAGACCGGGACAGGGGGACGTGAGACCCAGTACTTC

abundance: .
v_gene: TRBV19
d_gene: .
j_gene: TRBJ2-1
CDR3aa: CASKSLSSYNEQFF
CDR3nt: TGTGCCAGTAAGTCGTTAAGCTCCTACAATGAGCAGTTCTTC

abundance: .
v_gene: TRBV13
d_gene: .
j_gene: TRBJ1-6
CDR3aa: CASSGTRIGQGSPLHF
CDR3nt: TGTGCCAGCAGCGGGACACGGATTGGGCAGGGATCACCCCTCCACTTT

abundance: .
v_gene: TRBV7-2
d_gene: .
j_gene: TRBJ1-4
CDR3aa: CASSLEWGVLEKLFF
CDR3nt: TGTGCCAGCAGCTTAGAGTGGGGGGTATTGGAAAAACTGTTTTTT

abundance: .
v_gene: TRBV7-2
d_gene: TRBD1
j_gene: TRBJ2-1
CDR3aa: CASRSGQSYEQFF
CDR3nt: TGTGCCAGCAGGTCGGGACAGTCCTATGAGCAGTTCTTC

abundance: .
v_gene: TRBV7-8
d_gene: TRBD2
j_gene: TRBJ2-7
CDR3aa: CASSSRLAGVGYEQYF
CDR3nt: TGTGCCAGCAGCTCCAGACTAGCGGGAGTTGGGTACGAGCAGTACTTC

abundance: few
v_gene: TRBV30
d_gene: .
j_gene: TRBJ1-2
CDR3aa: CAWDEDREGGYTF
CDR3nt: TGTGCCTGGGATGAGGATAGGGAGGGTGGCTACACCTTC

abundance: .
v_gene: TRBV9
d_gene: .
j_gene: TRBJ1-2
CDR3aa: CASSVGGGSRTDGYTF
CDR3nt: TGTGCCAGCAGCGTAGGTGGGGGGTCGAGGACAGATGGCTACACCTTC

abundance: .
v_gene: TRBV7-3
d_gene: .
j_gene: TRBJ1-1
CDR3aa: CASSLQGLGNTEAFF
CDR3nt: TGTGCCAGCAGCTTACAGGGACTGGGAAACACTGAAGCTTTCTTT

abundance: .
v_gene: TRBV19
d_gene: TRBD2
j_gene: TRBJ2-2
CDR3aa: CASLGGRAFGELFF
CDR3nt: TGTGCCAGTCTTGGGGGGAGGGCCTTCGGGGAGCTGTTTTTT

abundance: .
v_gene: TRBV24-1
d_gene: .
j_gene: TRBJ1-2
CDR3aa: CATSDSGGPFPGYTF
CDR3nt: TGTGCCACCAGTGATTCTGGGGGCCCTTTCCCTGGCTACACCTTC

abundance: .
v_gene: TRBV6-4
d_gene: .
j_gene: TRBJ1-4
CDR3aa: CASSTQGRKLFF
CDR3nt: TGTGCCAGCAGCACTCAGGGACGAAAACTGTTTTTT

abundance: few
v_gene: TRBV29-1
d_gene: TRBD1
j_gene: TRBJ1-5
CDR3aa: CSAEGARGQPQHF
CDR3nt: TGCAGTGCGGAGGGGGCTAGGGGTCAGCCCCAGCATTTT

abundance: .
v_gene: TRBV3-1/TRBV3-2
d_gene: .
j_gene: TRBJ2-2
CDR3aa: CASSQQGSTGELFF
CDR3nt: TGTGCCAGCAGCCAACAAGGGAGCACCGGGGAGCTGTTTTTT